A single sample is the source of the 27 T cell receptor beta chains below, sequenced in a study of response to subunit inactivated influenza vaccine. One entry per CDR3 protein, called by TCRdb with MiXCR from the RT-PCR reads. Of about 570,000 distinct CDR3 sequences detected, approximately 10% appear once; the ten largest clones hold roughly 11%. The sample was also reused in another study, on T cells expressing NK-cell markers. This second report adds: 5'RACE template switching built TCR beta cDNA with unique molecular identifiers.

The sequenced sample was PBMCs from blood, obtained on the day of vaccination. The receptor source for this set is a man aged 45-65 years who received an inactivated influenza vaccine.

This clonotype was counted a few times. The genes are TRBV29-1 and TRBJ1-1, with D possibly TRBD1 on 5 matching bases. CDR1 and CDR2 (germline): SQVTM, ANQGSEA. The CDR3 totals 11 residues. V lost 7 bases and J 8 bases, leaving 14 bases between the germline ends. The CDR3 loop is CSAEGPREAFF. DNA for the CDR3: TGCAGCGCCGAGGGACCGAGAGAAGCTTTCTTT.

For this clonotype: This is likely a read error, given that the CDR3 carries no conserved phenylalanine or tryptophan at its end. This rearrangement joins TRBV24-1 to TRBJ2-1; 9 positions agree with TRBD1. J was trimmed by 0 bases and V by 2 bases; bases with no gene match: 7. Germline V CDR1 and CDR2: KGHDR, SFDVKD. This CDR3 comprises 18 residues. This CDR3 is CATSDSFPTGGSYNEQFI. The CDR3 DNA reads TGTGCCACCAGTGATTCCTTCCCGACAGGGGGCTCCTACAATGAGCAGTTCATC.

The table lists this clonotype with a few counts. The V gene is TRBV5-1, the J gene TRBJ2-2, with 7 bases that match TRBD1. After removal of 4 bases from V and 4 bases from J, the junction contained 10 bases not matched to a gene. Germline assignment: CDR1 SGHRS and CDR2 YFSETQ. The CDR3 loop spans 16 amino acids. The CDR3 sequence: CASSPDRFGGTGELFF. The CDR3, as DNA: TGCGCCAGCAGCCCGGACAGGTTCGGTGGCACCGGGGAGCTGTTTTTT.

This clonotype was seen more than once but under ten times. The chain employs TRBV7-2 and TRBJ2-4; the D gene is possibly TRBD1 (5 bases). The CDR3 has 14 residues. The V end was cut by 3 bases, the J end by 2 bases, with 8 bases between. The germline CDR1 and CDR2 sequences are SGHTA and FQGNSA. In DNA form, the CDR3 reads TGTGCCAGCAGCTTTATGGACACCAAAAACATTCAGTACTTC. It specifies CASSFMDTKNIQYF. The entire variable domain, with the rest obtained from reference TRBV7-2 and TRBJ2-4, is as follows: GAGVSQSPSNKVTEKGKDVELRCDPISGHTALYWYRQSLGQGLEFLIYFQGNSAPDKSGLPSDRFSAERTGGSVSTLTIQRTQQEDSAVYLCASSFMDTKNIQYFGAGTRLSVL.

The V call is TRBV11-2, the J call TRBJ2-2; the D gene is possibly TRBD1 (5 bases). The CDR3 runs 16 residues. Germline CDR1 and CDR2: SGHAT and FQNNGV. Between the trimmed V and J ends, which lost 4 bases and 5 bases, there was a span of 17 bases. The CDR3 protein is CASSSLSQGFTGELFF. The CDR3 nucleotides read TGTGCCAGCAGCTCTCTGAGTCAGGGCTTTACCGGGGAGCTGTTTTTT.

V gene TRBV20-1 combines with J gene TRBJ2-3; 8 nucleotides line up with TRBD2. The CDR3 contains 15 residues. V was pared by 3 bases and J by 1 base, with 6 bases of the junction left unmatched. Germline V lookup: CDR1 DFQATT, CDR2 SNEGSKA (reference sequence). CDR3 nucleotides: TGCAGTGCTAGTAGGCTAGCGGGCCGCACAGATACGCAGTATTTT. As protein: CSASRLAGRTDTQYF.

CDR3 residues: CSARGTSHETQYF. CDR3 DNA sequence: TGCAGTGCTAGAGGGACTAGCCACGAGACCCAGTACTTC. The chain recombines TRBV20-1 with TRBJ2-5; 8 positions match TRBD2. The CDR3 runs 13 residues. The germline gives CDR1 DFQATT, CDR2 SNEGSKA (reference sequence). After removal of 1 base from V and 5 bases from J, the junction contained 3 bases not matched to a gene.

The V gene is TRBV19, the J gene TRBJ2-1; 7 nucleotides match TRBD2. V lost 5 bases, J lost 8 bases, and 9 bases stayed unmatched. Germline CDR1 LNHDA, CDR2 SQIVND (reference sequence). CDR3 length equals 14 residues. CDR3 sequence reads: CASSWPGRVDEQFF. In nucleotides, the CDR3 is TGTGCCAGTAGTTGGCCGGGGAGGGTGGATGAGCAGTTCTTC. The entire variable domain, with the rest obtained from reference TRBV19 and TRBJ2-1, is as follows: DGGITQSPKYLFRKEGQNVTLSCEQNLNHDAMYWYRQDPGQGLRLIYYSQIVNDFQKGDIAEGYSVSREKKESFPLTVTSAQKNPTAFYLCASSWPGRVDEQFFGPGTRLTVL.

This chain links TRBV7-9 with TRBJ2-7; 11 nucleotides agree with TRBD1. The CDR3 sequence is 15 residues long. Germline CDR1 is SEHNR and CDR2 is FQNEAQ (reference sequence). J lost 4 bases, V lost 5 bases, and 7 bases had no gene match. CDR3 nucleotide sequence: TGTGCCAGCAGCCAGGGACAGGGGGTATCATACGAGCAGTACTTC. Encoded protein: CASSQGQGVSYEQYF.

This clonotype was detected only a few times. This sequence joins TRBV5-5 and TRBJ1-4; no clear D. V shed 2 bases and J shed 5 bases, with 10 bases lying between them. The CDR3 sequence is 14 residues long. The germline CDR1 and CDR2 sequences are SGHKS and YYEKEE (reference sequence). CDR3 in DNA: TGTGCCAGCAGCTTCCGGACCCAAAATGAAAAACTGTTTTTT. It is translated as CASSFRTQNEKLFF.

This chain connects TRBV4-3 to TRBJ2-7; weak D call: TRBD2 (6 bases). The germline V gene has CDR1 LGHNA and CDR2 YSLEER. The CDR3 contains 15 residues. V lost 4 bases to trimming and J lost 1 base, with 14 bases between them. The CDR3 is CASSRGIVSSYEQYF. The CDR3 DNA sequence: TGCGCCAGCAGCCGCGGGATAGTGAGTTCCTACGAGCAGTACTTC.

A few counts support this clonotype. The rearrangement links TRBV10-3 to TRBJ2-6; 11 bases map to TRBD2. Germline V gene lookup returns CDR1 ENHRY and CDR2 SYGVKD. The CDR3 has 15 amino acids. The ends lost 11 bases at V and 2 bases at J; junction bases unmatched: 5. In nucleotides, the CDR3 is TGTGCCTCGGGACTAGCGGATACTGGGGCCAACGTCCTGACTTTC. Its translation is CASGLADTGANVLTF.

The chain employs TRBV29-1 and TRBJ2-3; D not certain. The CDR3 runs 10 residues. Between the trimmed V and J ends, which lost 8 bases and 4 bases, there was a span of 7 bases. Per the germline V gene, CDR1 is SQVTM and CDR2 is ANQGSEA. CDR3 in amino acids: CSSRSDTQYF. CDR3 sequence (DNA): TGCAGCTCACGGTCAGATACGCAGTATTTT.

The table lists this clonotype with a few counts. The chain recombines TRBV11-2 with TRBJ2-1; 9 nucleotides match TRBD2. The CDR3 covers 14 residues. Germline V CDR1 and CDR2: SGHAT, FQNNGV. Trimming removed 4 bases from V and 6 bases from J; junction bases left unmatched: 4. CDR3 DNA sequence: TGTGCCAGCAGCTCGCTAGCGGGATTCAATGAGCAGTTCTTC. This sequence encodes CASSSLAGFNEQFF.

This rearrangement joins TRBV4-3 to TRBJ2-7; 10 nucleotides agree with TRBD1. The V gene's germline CDR1 is LGHNA and CDR2 YSLEER. Trimming took 3 bases from V and 3 from J; bases not matched to a gene: 11. There are 17 residues in the CDR3. CDR3 sequence (DNA): TGCGCCAGCAGCCACACCCCAACCGGGACAGGGGTCTACGAGCAGTACTTC. It specifies CASSHTPTGTGVYEQYF.

The gene calls are TRBV28 and TRBJ2-5; TRBD2 matches 10 bases. The germline CDR1 and CDR2 sequences are MDHEN and SYDVKM. This CDR3 is 17 amino acids long. V shed 4 bases, J shed 2 bases, and the junction held 10 bases outside the gene matches. CDR3 residues: CASSSFLAGVAQETQYF. CDR3 sequence (DNA): TGTGCCAGCAGTTCATTCCTAGCGGGAGTTGCTCAAGAGACCCAGTACTTC. Filled out from reference TRBV28 and TRBJ2-5, the complete variable domain reads DVKVTQSSRYLVKRTGEKVFLECVQDMDHENMFWYRQDPGLGLRLIYFSYDVKMKEKGDIPEGYSVSREKKERFSLILESASTNQTSMYLCASSSFLAGVAQETQYFGPGTRLLVL.

Points on this clonotype: At one boundary the junction diverges from the germline segment, which might be a read error. The rearrangement joins TRBV28 to TRBJ2-1; no reliable D call. Germline assignment: CDR1 MDHEN and CDR2 SYDVKM. This CDR3 comprises 15 residues. DNA for the CDR3: TGTCCCAGCAGTTTTGCCGGACGGCCCTACAATGAGCAGTTCTTC. Translated: CPSSFAGRPYNEQFF. The full variable domain, rest sourced from reference TRBV28 and TRBJ2-1, is DVKVTQSSRYLVKRTGEKVFLECVQDMDHENMFWYRQDPGLGLRLIYFSYDVKMKEKGDIPEGYSVSREKKERFSLILESASTNQTSMYLCPSSFAGRPYNEQFFGPGTRLTVL.

This clonotype was seen a handful of times. V gene TRBV18 combines with J gene TRBJ1-1; D is unresolved. The CDR3 covers 12 residues. Germline V CDR1 and CDR2: KGHSH, LQKENI. The V and J ends lost 2 bases and 3 bases respectively, with 4 bases between them. CDR3 region: CASSPADTEAFF. The CDR3 bases are TGTGCCAGCTCACCAGCGGACACTGAAGCTTTCTTT.

Ten or more counts support this clonotype. V usage is TRBV11-1 and J usage is TRBJ2-3; D not resolved. There are 16 residues in the CDR3. Per the germline V gene, CDR1 is SGHAT and CDR2 is FQDESV (reference sequence). Deletions cut 5 bases from V and 6 bases from J, with 21 bases between. Here the CDR3 DNA reads TGTGCCAGCAGCCTGGAGCGAATCGTCGCCCCGGATACGCAGTATTTT. Translating gives CASSLERIVAPDTQYF.

In this sample, this clonotype turned up many times. The chain recombines TRBV5-1 with TRBJ2-3; 9 nucleotides match TRBD1. This CDR3 region has 15 residues. Unmatched junction bases numbered 7, after V lost 4 bases and J lost 4 bases. CDR1 and CDR2 (germline): SGHRS, YFSETQ. This CDR3 reads CASSLQGQGPDTQYF. In nucleotides, the CDR3 is TGCGCCAGCAGCCTACAGGGACAGGGCCCAGATACGCAGTATTTT.

In its sample, this clonotype was seen many times. CDR3 in amino acids: CASGQLGSEAFF. CDR3 bases: TGTGCCAGCGGGCAATTGGGGAGCGAAGCTTTCTTT. This chain links TRBV6-5 with TRBJ1-1, with D uncertain. In germline, CDR1 is MNHEY, CDR2 SVGAGI. This CDR3 spans 12 amino acids. V lost 8 bases and J 8 bases, leaving 15 bases between the germline ends.

This sequence joins TRBV29-1 and TRBJ2-5; 7 positions match TRBD1. With V trimmed by 4 bases and J by 2 bases, 10 bases remained unmatched. The germline CDR1 and CDR2 sequences are SQVTM and ANQGSEA. The CDR3 is 15 residues long. The CDR3 coding sequence is TGCAGCGTTGTGGACAGGCGTCGGTTACAAGAGACCCAGTACTTC. Its protein is CSVVDRRRLQETQYF.

The chain is built from TRBV5-4 and TRBJ2-6; the match to TRBD1 covers 7 bases. Unmatched junction bases numbered 8, after V lost 0 bases and J lost 2 bases. The length of the CDR3 is 18 residues. Germline CDR1 SGHNT, CDR2 YYREEE (reference sequence). CDR3 coding DNA: TGTGCCAGCAGCTTGGTGACAGGGAAGGGCGCTGGGGCCAACGTCCTGACTTTC. Translated, it gives CASSLVTGKGAGANVLTF.

The V and J genes are TRBV4-1 and TRBJ2-7; D ambiguous. Germline-derived CDR1 and CDR2 are MGHRA and YSYEKL. CDR3 length: 16 amino acids. V was clipped by 0 bases and J by 3 bases, with 15 bases between them. CDR3 bases: TGCGCCAGCAGCCAAGAAATAGGAGCCGGCCACTACGAGCAGTACTTC. The encoded protein is CASSQEIGAGHYEQYF.

This clonotype was counted many times. The J gene is TRBJ2-3, the V gene TRBV19; a weak D match, TRBD2 (5 bases). With 5 bases removed from V and 5 bases from J, the gap between germline ends came to 23 bases. Germline lookup yields CDR1 LNHDA and CDR2 SQIVND (reference sequence). The CDR3 loop spans 17 amino acids. The CDR3 sequence is CASSGGDREHQGDTQYF. Written as DNA, the CDR3 is TGTGCCAGTAGTGGAGGTGACCGGGAACACCAAGGAGATACGCAGTATTTT.

This clonotype was counted only a few times. The chain combines TRBV30 with TRBJ2-5; 7 bases match TRBD1. Germline trimming cut 4 bases from V and 4 bases from J; bases unmatched to any gene: 9. The CDR3 is 14 residues long. CDR1 is GTSNPN and CDR2 is SVGIG in the germline V gene (reference sequence). CDR3 DNA: TGTGCCTGGACCAAGGCGACAGGGCGAGAGACCCAGTACTTC. Its translation is CAWTKATGRETQYF.

The chain recombines TRBV7-8 with TRBJ2-1; 8 bases align to TRBD2. V lost 2 bases to trimming and J lost 2 bases; unmatched junction nucleotides: 2. This CDR3 is built from 15 residues. From germline, CDR1 is SGHVS and CDR2 FQNEAQ. DNA of the CDR3: TGTGCCAGCAGCTTATGGGGACTAGCCTACAATGAGCAGTTCTTC. This translates into CASSLWGLAYNEQFF.